Each of the 6 T cell receptor beta chains below was sequenced from the same sample in a study of cytomegalovirus exposure and HLA in healthy donors. It was with 60 Vbeta and 13 Jbeta primers that the PCR ran. Produced via immunoSEQ multiplex PCR; TCRdb's table is partial and in-frame only. This table has 80,000 to 100,000 clones, 70% to 75% appearing once. The source material was PBMCs. These receptors were collected from a woman aged 18-29 years in good health and CMV-seropositive.

The chain is built from TRBV7-8 and TRBJ2-7, with 7 bases matching TRBD1. The CDR3 is 14 amino acids. Germline V CDR1 and CDR2: SGHVS, FQNEAQ. After removal of 10 bases from V and 0 bases from J, the junction contained 9 bases not matched to a gene. The chain's CDR3 is CATRRTGVSYEQYF. Here the CDR3 DNA reads TGTGCCACCCGGAGGACAGGCGTCTCCTACGAGCAGTACTTC.

V is TRBV6-4 and J is TRBJ2-1, with 7 bases matching TRBD2. Trimming cost V 5 bases and J 3 bases; bases outside gene matches: 13. Germline values: CDR1 MRHNA, CDR2 SNTAGT. This CDR3 comprises 17 residues. The CDR3 region has the DNA TGTGCCAGCAGTTTCCTACCTCAGGCTAGCGGCTACAATGAGCAGTTCTTC. Protein product: CASSFLPQASGYNEQFF.

The chain links TRBV6-5 to TRBJ1-6; 11 nucleotides line up with TRBD1. Looked up from germline, CDR1 is MNHEY and CDR2 is SVGAGI. This CDR3 contains 15 residues. Trimming cost V 5 bases and J 10 bases; bases outside gene matches: 7. CDR3 sequence reads: CASSAWTGGGSPLHF. The DNA for the CDR3 is TGTGCCAGCAGTGCTTGGACAGGGGGCGGATCACCCCTCCACTTT.

V gene TRBV27 combines with J gene TRBJ1-1, with a possible D match to TRBD1 (5 bases). From germline, CDR1 is MNHEY and CDR2 SMNVEV (reference sequence). V lost 5 bases to trimming and J lost 1 base, with 11 bases between them. The CDR3 covers 14 residues. CDR3 region: CASSRGGGNTEAFF. The CDR3 DNA follows: TGTGCCAGCAGTCGGGGCGGGGGGAACACTGAAGCTTTCTTT.

The genes are TRBV2 and TRBJ1-6, with D perhaps TRBD1 (5 bases). CDR3 length equals 14 residues. Germline CDR1 and CDR2: SNHLY and FYNNEI. V lost 3 bases and J lost 8, with 11 bases in between. CDR3 residues: CASSDTTAYSPLHF. CDR3 bases: TGTGCCAGCAGTGATACGACAGCCTATTCACCCCTCCACTTT.

The chain links TRBV5-4 to TRBJ1-1; D is possibly TRBD1 (5 bases). V lost 4 bases and J lost 3, with 13 bases in between. The CDR3 is 14 amino acids. CDR1 is SGHNT, CDR2 YYREEE, per germline (reference sequence). The CDR3 reads CASSATGVYTEAFF. CDR3 sequence (DNA): TGTGCCAGCAGCGCCACGGGGGTGTACACTGAAGCTTTCTTT.